This T cell receptor beta chain appears in the sequencing data of a study of T cell responses to AZD1222 COVID-19 vaccine. Profiled with immunoSEQ multiplex PCR; TCRdb holds only in-frame clones, not every one. The sample includes 90,000 to 130,000 clones, 85% to 90% of them seen just once. The ends lost 8 bases at V and 10 bases at J; junction bases unmatched: 14. The CDR3 extends over 15 amino acids. Per the germline V gene, CDR1 is LGHDT and CDR2 is YNNKEL (reference sequence). In regard to this clone: Its antigen is not identified.

Study results and limitations: All repertoire sampling was performed exclusively after the peak T cell response.

This TCR derives from an adult in good health. The V gene is TRBV3-1 (or the pseudogene TRBV3-2), the J gene TRBJ2-3; 11 nucleotides match TRBD2. Sequencing used peripheral blood, obtained on day 0 of AZD1222 vaccination. The CDR3 reads CASGVLAGVRFAQYF. The CDR3 DNA reads TGTGCCAGCGGGGTACTAGCGGGGGTTAGGTTTGCGCAGTATTTT.